These 5 T cell receptor beta chains were all obtained from the same sample, sequenced in a study of T cell changes during pregnancy in multiple sclerosis. Some clones are missing from TCRdb's copy, which holds only in-frame ones; the method was immunoSEQ multiplex PCR. The sample has some 70,000 clones, over 85% seen once. This specimen was peripheral blood, taken in the second trimester of pregnancy. Every receptor here comes from a female donor in good health, enrolled as a control in a pregnancy study.

The chain has TRBV19 and TRBJ1-2; 9 nucleotides line up with TRBD1. CDR1 LNHDA and CDR2 SQIVND come from the germline V gene (reference sequence). V lost 9 bases and J lost 7; bases outside the gene matches: 6. CDR3 length equals 12 residues. The CDR3 nucleotides read TGTGCCAGCAAACAGGGGGCAGGTGGCTACACCTTC. It yields the protein CASKQGAGGYTF.

V is TRBV23-1 and J is TRBJ1-5, with D uncertain. TRBV23-1 is an open reading frame whose function is uncertain. This CDR3 has 18 amino acids. Trimming stripped 0 bases from V and 2 bases from J, with 17 bases between. CDR3 bases: TGCGCCAGCAGTCAATCGCTACAGTTTCGATCCCGCAATCAGCCCCAGCATTTT. It is translated as CASSQSLQFRSRNQPQHF.

V gene TRBV7-9 combines with J gene TRBJ1-1; the match to TRBD1 covers 8 bases. The germline V gene encodes CDR1 SEHNR and CDR2 FQNEAQ (reference sequence). The CDR3 totals 13 residues. V lost 5 bases, J lost 4 bases, and 3 bases stayed unmatched. CDR3 in amino acids: CASSLQGGTEAFF. As DNA, the CDR3 is TGTGCCAGCAGCCTACAGGGGGGCACTGAAGCTTTCTTT.

The rearrangement joins TRBV6-6 to TRBJ1-2; 9 bases align to TRBD1. The CDR3 contains 16 residues. In germline, CDR1 is MNHNY, CDR2 SVGAGI (reference sequence). Trimming removed 0 bases from V and 7 bases from J; junction bases left unmatched: 9. This chain's CDR3 is CASSYSRTGELSGYTF. CDR3 sequence (DNA): TGTGCCAGCAGTTACTCCCGGACAGGGGAGTTGAGTGGCTACACCTTC.

This clone occurred once. This rearrangement joins TRBV18 to TRBJ1-5; 8 bases match TRBD1. CDR1 and CDR2 (germline): KGHSH, LQKENI. The CDR3 is 16 residues long. V shed 3 bases and J 5 bases; nucleotides not matched to a gene: 9. The CDR3 loop is CASSPRRTGNDQPQHF. The CDR3 nucleotides are TGTGCCAGCTCACCGCGGAGGACAGGGAACGATCAGCCCCAGCATTTT.